This TCR beta chain was captured in a study of blood T cell repertoires in COVID-19. Germline V gene sequence: CDR1 ENHRY, CDR2 SYGVKD. Trimming removed 10 bases from V and 6 bases from J; junction bases left unmatched: 12. The CDR3 sequence is 15 residues long. Study processing details: Reference gene primer amplification gave nucleated cell count estimates. The assay was immunoSEQ multiplex PCR, and TCRdb's table has in-frame clones only and misses some. The V and J calls and clone size come from that table; D and trimming were worked out from the DNA. The sample includes 250,000 or so clones, about 80% of them seen just once.

The TCR originated in a man older than 75 with acute or convalescent COVID-19. The sequenced sample consisted of peripheral blood. V usage is TRBV10-3 and J usage is TRBJ1-5; 10 bases line up with TRBD1. The chain's CDR3 is CATGWGDRGSQPQHF. As DNA, the CDR3 is TGTGCCACAGGTTGGGGGGACAGGGGCTCTCAGCCCCAGCATTTT.